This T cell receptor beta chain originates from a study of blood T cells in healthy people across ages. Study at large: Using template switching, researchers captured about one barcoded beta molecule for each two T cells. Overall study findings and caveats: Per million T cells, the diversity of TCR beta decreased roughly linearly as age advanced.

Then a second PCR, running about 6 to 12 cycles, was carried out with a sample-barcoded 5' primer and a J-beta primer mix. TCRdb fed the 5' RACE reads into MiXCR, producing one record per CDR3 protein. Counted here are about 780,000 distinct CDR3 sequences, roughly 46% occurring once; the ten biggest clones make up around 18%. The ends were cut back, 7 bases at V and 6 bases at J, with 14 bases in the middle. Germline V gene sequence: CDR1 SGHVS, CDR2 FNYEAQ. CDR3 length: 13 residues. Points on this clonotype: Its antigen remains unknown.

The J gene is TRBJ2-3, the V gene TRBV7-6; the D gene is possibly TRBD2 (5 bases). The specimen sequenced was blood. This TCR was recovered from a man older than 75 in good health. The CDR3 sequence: CASTGPRGDTQYF. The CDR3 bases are TGTGCCAGCACCGGGCCCCGCGGGGATACGCAGTATTTT.